This TCR beta chain was observed in a study of blood T cell repertoires in COVID-19. Study information: The United States, Italy and Spain provided the acute and convalescent COVID-19 samples. Nucleic acid was either cDNA or gDNA, and it came from T cells, B-cell-depleted T cells, or PBMCs.

Germline CDR1 and CDR2: SGHAT and FQNNGV. CDR3 length: 15 residues. Trimming took 0 bases from V and 0 from J, leaving 8 bases between them. Authors' methods: Estimated nucleated cell counts came from reference gene primer amplification. The repertoire was sequenced with immunoSEQ multiplex PCR; TCRdb's copy has only in-frame clones and lacks some. V, J and clone size are those of that table, while D and trimming were read from the DNA. The data hold 50,000 to 75,000 clones, with over 85% observed a single time. This chain connects TRBV11-2 to TRBJ1-1; D call uncertain. The source is a man aged 70 or older with active COVID-19. The sequenced sample was peripheral blood. The CDR3 DNA is TGTGCCAGCAGCTTAGAGGGCAGGCTGAACACTGAAGCTTTCTTT. Its translation is CASSLEGRLNTEAFF.